This T cell receptor (beta chain) was obtained from a study of cytomegalovirus exposure and HLA in healthy donors. Of note for this clone: Its antigen is still unknown.

Study-level results: Relative to equally common others, HLA-associated TCR beta chains showed greater clonal expansion in a later analysis.

Germline CDR1 reads SEHNR; CDR2 reads FQNEAQ (reference sequence). V was pared by 4 bases and J by 3 bases, with 7 bases of the junction left unmatched. This CDR3 is built from 17 residues. The PCR contained 60 Vbeta and 13 Jbeta primers. Method: immunoSEQ multiplex PCR; TCRdb's copy keeps in-frame clones and lacks some. The sample shows fewer than 150,000 clones, around four fifths of them seen only once. This TCR was sampled from a man in his fifties or sixties in good health and CMV-seropositive. The sequenced sample was PBMCs. The genes are TRBV7-9 and TRBJ2-2, with TRBD2 matching 11 bases. The CDR3, as DNA: TGTGCCAGCAGCTCGACTAGCGGGAAGGAGTACACCGGGGAGCTGTTTTTT. As protein: CASSSTSGKEYTGELFF.